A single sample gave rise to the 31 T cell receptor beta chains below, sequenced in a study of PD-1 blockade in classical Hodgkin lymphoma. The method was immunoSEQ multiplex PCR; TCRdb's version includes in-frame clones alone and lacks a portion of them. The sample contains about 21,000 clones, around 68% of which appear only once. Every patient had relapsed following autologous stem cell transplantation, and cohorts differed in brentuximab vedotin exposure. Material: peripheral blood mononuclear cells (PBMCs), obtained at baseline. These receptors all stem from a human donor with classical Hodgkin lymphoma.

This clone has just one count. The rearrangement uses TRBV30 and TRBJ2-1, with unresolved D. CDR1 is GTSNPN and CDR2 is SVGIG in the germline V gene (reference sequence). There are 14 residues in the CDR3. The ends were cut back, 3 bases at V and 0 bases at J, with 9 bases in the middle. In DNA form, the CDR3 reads TGTGCCTGGAGCTCGGCTAGCTCCTACAATGAGCAGTTCTTC. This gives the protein CAWSSASSYNEQFF. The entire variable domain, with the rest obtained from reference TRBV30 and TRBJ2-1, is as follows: SQTIHQWPATLVQPVGSPLSLECTVEGTSNPNLYWYRQAAGRGLQLLFYSVGIGQISSEVPQNLSASRPQDRQFILSSKKLLLSDSGFYLCAWSSASSYNEQFFGPGTRLTVL.

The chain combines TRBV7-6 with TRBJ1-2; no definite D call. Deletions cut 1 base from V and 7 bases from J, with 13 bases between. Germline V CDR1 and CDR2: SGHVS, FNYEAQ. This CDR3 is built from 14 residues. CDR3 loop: CASSLDRRACGYTF. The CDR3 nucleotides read TGTGCCAGCAGCTTAGATCGAAGAGCGTGTGGCTACACCTTC.

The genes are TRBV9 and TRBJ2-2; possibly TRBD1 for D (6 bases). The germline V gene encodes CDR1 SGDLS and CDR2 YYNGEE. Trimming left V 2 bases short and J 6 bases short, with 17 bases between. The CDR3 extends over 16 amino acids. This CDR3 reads CASSVEIQQGSGELFF. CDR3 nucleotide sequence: TGTGCCAGCAGCGTGGAGATTCAACAGGGCTCCGGGGAGCTGTTTTTT.

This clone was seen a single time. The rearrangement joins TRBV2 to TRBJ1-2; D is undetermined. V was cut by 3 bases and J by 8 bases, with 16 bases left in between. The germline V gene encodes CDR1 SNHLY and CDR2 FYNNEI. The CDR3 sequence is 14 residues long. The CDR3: CASSDQDGGYGYTF. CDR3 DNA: TGTGCCAGCAGTGACCAGGACGGCGGTTACGGCTACACCTTC.

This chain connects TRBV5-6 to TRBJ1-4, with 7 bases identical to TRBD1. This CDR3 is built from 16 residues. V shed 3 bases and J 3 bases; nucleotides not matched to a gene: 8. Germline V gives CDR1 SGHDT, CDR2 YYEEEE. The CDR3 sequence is CASSWTIGGSNEKLFF. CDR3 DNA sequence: TGTGCCAGCAGCTGGACGATAGGGGGCTCTAATGAAAAACTGTTTTTT. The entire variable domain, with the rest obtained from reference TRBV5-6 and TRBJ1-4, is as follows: DAGVTQSPTHLIKTRGQQVTLRCSPKSGHDTVSWYQQALGQGPQFIFQYYEEEERQRGNFPDRFSGHQFPNYSSELNVNALLLGDSALYLCASSWTIGGSNEKLFFGSGTQLSVL.

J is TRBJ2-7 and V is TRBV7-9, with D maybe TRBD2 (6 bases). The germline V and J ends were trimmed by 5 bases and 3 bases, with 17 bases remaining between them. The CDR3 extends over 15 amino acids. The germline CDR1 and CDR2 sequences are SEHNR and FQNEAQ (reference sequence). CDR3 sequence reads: CASSLPGTFYYEQYF. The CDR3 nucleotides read TGTGCCAGCAGCCTACCTGGGACTTTTTACTACGAGCAGTACTTC.

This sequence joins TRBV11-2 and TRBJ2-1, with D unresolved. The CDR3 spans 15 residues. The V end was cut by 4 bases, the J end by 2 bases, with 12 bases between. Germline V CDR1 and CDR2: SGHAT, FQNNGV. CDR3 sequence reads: CASSSLRVPYNEQFF. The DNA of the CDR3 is TGTGCCAGCAGCTCCCTTAGGGTGCCCTACAATGAGCAGTTCTTC.

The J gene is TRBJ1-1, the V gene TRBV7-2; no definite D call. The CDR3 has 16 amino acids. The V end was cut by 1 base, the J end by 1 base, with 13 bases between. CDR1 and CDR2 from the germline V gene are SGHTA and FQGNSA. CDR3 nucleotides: TGTGCCAGCAGCTTAGGGACGGCATGGGAGAACACTGAAGCTTTCTTT. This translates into CASSLGTAWENTEAFF.

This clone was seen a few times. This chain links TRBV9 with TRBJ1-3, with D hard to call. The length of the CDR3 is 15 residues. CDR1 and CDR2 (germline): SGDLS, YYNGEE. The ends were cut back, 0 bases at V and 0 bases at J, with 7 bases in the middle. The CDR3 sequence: CASSVDMSSGNTIYF. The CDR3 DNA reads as TGTGCCAGCAGCGTAGACATGAGCTCTGGAAACACCATATATTTT.

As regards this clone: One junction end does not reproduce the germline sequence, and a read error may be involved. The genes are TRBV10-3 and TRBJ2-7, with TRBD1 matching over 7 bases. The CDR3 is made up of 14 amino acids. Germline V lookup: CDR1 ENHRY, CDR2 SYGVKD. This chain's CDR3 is CAIKPGTASHEQYF. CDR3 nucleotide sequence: TGTGCCATCAAGCCCGGGACAGCCTCCCACGAGCAGTACTTC.

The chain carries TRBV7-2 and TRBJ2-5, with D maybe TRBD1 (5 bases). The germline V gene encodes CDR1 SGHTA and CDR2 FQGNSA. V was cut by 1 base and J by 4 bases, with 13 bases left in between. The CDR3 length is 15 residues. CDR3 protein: CASSLGRRAGETQYF. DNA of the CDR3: TGTGCCAGCAGCTTAGGGCGCAGGGCAGGAGAGACCCAGTACTTC.

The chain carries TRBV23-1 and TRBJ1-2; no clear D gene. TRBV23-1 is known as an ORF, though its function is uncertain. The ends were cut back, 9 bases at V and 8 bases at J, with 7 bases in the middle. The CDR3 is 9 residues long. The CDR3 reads CARGDGYTF. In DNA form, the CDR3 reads TGCGCCAGAGGAGACGGCTACACCTTC.

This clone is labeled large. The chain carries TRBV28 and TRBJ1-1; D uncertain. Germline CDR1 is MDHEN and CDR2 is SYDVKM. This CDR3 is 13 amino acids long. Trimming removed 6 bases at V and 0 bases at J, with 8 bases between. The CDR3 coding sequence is TGTGCCAGCAGGGATCTCATGAACACTGAAGCTTTCTTT. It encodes CASRDLMNTEAFF.

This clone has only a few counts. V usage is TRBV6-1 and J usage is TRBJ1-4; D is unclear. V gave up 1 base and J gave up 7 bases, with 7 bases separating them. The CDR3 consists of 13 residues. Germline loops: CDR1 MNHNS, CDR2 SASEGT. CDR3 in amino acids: CASSEGVGEKLFF. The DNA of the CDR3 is TGTGCCAGCAGTGAAGGGGTTGGTGAAAAACTGTTTTTT.

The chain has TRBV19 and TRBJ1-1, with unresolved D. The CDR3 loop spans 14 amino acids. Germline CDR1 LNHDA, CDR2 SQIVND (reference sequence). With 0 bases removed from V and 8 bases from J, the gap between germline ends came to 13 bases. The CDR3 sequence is CASSIDPGPQEAFF. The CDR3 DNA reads TGTGCCAGTAGTATAGATCCAGGACCCCAAGAAGCTTTCTTT.

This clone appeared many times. In DNA form, the CDR3 reads TGTGCCAGCAGCCTCAGGATTTCGGACACCATATATTTT. Amino acids: CASSLRISDTIYF. This rearrangement joins TRBV7-2 to TRBJ1-3; D remains unclear. Trimming took 5 bases from V and 8 from J, leaving 13 bases between them. Germline CDR1 and CDR2: SGHTA and FQGNSA. The CDR3 spans 13 residues. The full variable domain, completed using reference TRBV7-2 and TRBJ1-3, is GAGVSQSPSNKVTEKGKDVELRCDPISGHTALYWYRQSLGQGLEFLIYFQGNSAPDKSGLPSDRFSAERTGGSVSTLTIQRTQQEDSAVYLCASSLRISDTIYFGEGSWLTVV.

CDR3 nucleotide sequence: TGTGCCAGTAGTGTTCGGGCTAGCGGGCGCGACTACAATGAGCAGTTCTTC. Encoded protein: CASSVRASGRDYNEQFF. V gene TRBV19 combines with J gene TRBJ2-1, with 8 bases aligning to TRBD2. Trimming took 5 bases from V and 3 from J; bases not matched to a gene: 12. The germline V gene has CDR1 LNHDA and CDR2 SQIVND (reference sequence). The CDR3 runs to 17 residues.

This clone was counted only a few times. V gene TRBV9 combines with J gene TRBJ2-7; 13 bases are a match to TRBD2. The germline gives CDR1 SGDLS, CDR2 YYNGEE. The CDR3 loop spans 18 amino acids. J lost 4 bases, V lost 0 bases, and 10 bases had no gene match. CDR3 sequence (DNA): TGTGCCAGCAGCGTAGACCCTCGGACTAGCGGGAGACCATACGAGCAGTACTTC. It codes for CASSVDPRTSGRPYEQYF.

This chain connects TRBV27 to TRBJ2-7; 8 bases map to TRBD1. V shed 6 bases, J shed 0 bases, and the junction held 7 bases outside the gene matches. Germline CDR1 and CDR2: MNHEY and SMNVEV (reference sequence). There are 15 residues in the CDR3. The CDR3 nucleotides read TGTGCCAGCAGCTCCCGGGACAGGAGCTCCTACGAGCAGTACTTC. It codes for CASSSRDRSSYEQYF.

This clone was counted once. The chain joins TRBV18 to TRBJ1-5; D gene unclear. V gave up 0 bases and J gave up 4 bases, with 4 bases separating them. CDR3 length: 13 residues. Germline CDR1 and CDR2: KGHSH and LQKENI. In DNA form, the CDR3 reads TGTGCCAGCTCACCACCAGGAAATCAGCCCCAGCATTTT. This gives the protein CASSPPGNQPQHF.

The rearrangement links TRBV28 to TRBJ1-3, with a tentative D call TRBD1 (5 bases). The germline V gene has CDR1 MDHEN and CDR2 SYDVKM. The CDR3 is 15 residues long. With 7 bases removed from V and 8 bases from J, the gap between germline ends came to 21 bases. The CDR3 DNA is TGTGCCAGCACCCAAGCGGGGACCATCGAACACACCATATATTTT. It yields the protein CASTQAGTIEHTIYF.

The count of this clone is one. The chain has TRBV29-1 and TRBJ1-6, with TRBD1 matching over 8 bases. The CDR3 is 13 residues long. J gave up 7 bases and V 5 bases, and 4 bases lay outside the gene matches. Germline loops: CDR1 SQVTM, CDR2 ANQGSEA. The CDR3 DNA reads TGCAGCGTTTGGACAGGGATGAATTCACCCCTCCACTTT. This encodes CSVWTGMNSPLHF.

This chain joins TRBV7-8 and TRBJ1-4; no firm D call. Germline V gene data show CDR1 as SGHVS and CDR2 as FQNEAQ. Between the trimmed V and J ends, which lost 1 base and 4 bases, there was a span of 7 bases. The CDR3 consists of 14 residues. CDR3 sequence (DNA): TGTGCCAGCAGCTTAGGACGGATTAATGAAAAACTGTTTTTT. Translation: CASSLGRINEKLFF.

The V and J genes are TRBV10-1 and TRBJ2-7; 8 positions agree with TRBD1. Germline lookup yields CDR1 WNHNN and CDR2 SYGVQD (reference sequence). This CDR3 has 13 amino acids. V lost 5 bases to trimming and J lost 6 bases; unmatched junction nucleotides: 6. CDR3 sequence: CASSRDRKSEQYF. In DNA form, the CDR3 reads TGCGCCAGCAGTCGGGACAGGAAGAGCGAGCAGTACTTC.

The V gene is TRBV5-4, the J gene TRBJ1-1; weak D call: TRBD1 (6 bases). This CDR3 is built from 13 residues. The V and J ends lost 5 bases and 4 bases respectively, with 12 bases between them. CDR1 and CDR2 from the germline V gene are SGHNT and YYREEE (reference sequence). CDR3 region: CASRDSLITEAFF. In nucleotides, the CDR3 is TGTGCCAGCAGGGACAGCTTGATCACTGAAGCTTTCTTT. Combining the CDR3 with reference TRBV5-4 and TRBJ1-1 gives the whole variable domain ETGVTQSPTHLIKTRGQQVTLRCSSQSGHNTVSWYQQALGQGPQFIFQYYREEENGRGNFPPRFSGLQFPNYSSELNVNALELDDSALYLCASRDSLITEAFFGQGTRLTVV.

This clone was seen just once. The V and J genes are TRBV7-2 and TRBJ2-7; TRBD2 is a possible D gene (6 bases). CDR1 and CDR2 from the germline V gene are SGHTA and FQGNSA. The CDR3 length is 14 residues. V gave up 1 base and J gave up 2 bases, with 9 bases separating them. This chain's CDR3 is CASSLGRVTYEQYF. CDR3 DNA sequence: TGTGCCAGCAGCTTAGGGAGGGTTACCTACGAGCAGTACTTC.

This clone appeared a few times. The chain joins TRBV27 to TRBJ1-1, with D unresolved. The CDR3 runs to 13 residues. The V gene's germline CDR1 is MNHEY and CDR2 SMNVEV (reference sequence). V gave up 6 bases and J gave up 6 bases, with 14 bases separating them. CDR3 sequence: CASSSTPTAEAFF. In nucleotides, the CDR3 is TGTGCCAGCAGCTCGACACCCACGGCTGAAGCTTTCTTT.

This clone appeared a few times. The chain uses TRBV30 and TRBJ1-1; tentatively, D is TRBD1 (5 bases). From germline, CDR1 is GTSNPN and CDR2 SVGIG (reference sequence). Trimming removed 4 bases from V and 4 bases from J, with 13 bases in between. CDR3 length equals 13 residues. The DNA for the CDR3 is TGTGCCTGGATCAGGGTCGGAAGCACTGAAGCTTTCTTT. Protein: CAWIRVGSTEAFF.

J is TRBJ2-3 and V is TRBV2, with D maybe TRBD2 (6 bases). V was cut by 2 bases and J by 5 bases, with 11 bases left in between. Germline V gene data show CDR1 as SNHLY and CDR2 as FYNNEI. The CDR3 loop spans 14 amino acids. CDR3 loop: CASSESSREDTQYF. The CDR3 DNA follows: TGTGCCAGCAGTGAATCTTCGCGGGAAGATACGCAGTATTTT.

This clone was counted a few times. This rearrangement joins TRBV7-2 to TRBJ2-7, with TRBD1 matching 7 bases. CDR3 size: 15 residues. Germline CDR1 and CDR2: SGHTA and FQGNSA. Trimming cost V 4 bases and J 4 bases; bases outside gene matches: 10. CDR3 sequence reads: CASSSYRGYKYEQYF. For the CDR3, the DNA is TGTGCCAGCAGCTCGTACAGGGGTTACAAGTACGAGCAGTACTTC.

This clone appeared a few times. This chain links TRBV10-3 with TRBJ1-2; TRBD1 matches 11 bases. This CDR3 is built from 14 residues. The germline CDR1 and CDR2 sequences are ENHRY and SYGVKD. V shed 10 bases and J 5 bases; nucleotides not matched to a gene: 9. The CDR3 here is CATTGTGGNYGYTF. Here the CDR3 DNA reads TGTGCCACTACCGGGACAGGGGGTAATTATGGCTACACCTTC.